This T cell receptor (beta chain) was identified in a study of T cells expressing NK-cell markers. For the study at large: According to the study, TCR beta repertoires originated from sorted CD3+CD56+NKG2C+, CD3+CD56+NKG2C- and CD3+CD56-NKG2C+ T cells. Study-wide results and limits: What remained unclear was the HCMV specificity of expanded NKG2C+ T cell clones.

On this clonotype itself: Its antigen remains unidentified.

The V gene's germline CDR1 is ENHRY and CDR2 SYGVKD. The CDR3 runs to 13 residues. UMI-tagged 5'RACE template switching yielded the TCR beta cDNA. TCRdb re-analyzed the 5' RACE reads; it lists each CDR3 protein once, without DNA. This table holds some 140,000 distinct CDR3 sequences. This rearrangement joins TRBV10-3 to TRBJ1-1. Sample: blood T cells: a sorted CD56 or NKG2C T cell subset, CD4+ or CD8+ T cells, or bulk PBMC T cells (not recorded which). The clonotype was recovered from a woman in her fifties or sixties in good health. CDR3 sequence: CAINGGWNTEAFF.